The present T cell receptor beta chain was sequenced within a study of OX40 agonist ivuxolimab in advanced cancers. The data were produced by immunoSEQ multiplex PCR, yet TCRdb's version contains in-frame clones alone and is incomplete. Of approximately 87,000 clones listed, roughly 90% are singletons. The junction had 13 bases not matched to a gene; V was cut back by 2 bases and J by 4 bases. Germline-derived CDR1 and CDR2 are SGHVS and FQNEAQ. The CDR3 has 18 residues. This chain joins TRBV7-8 and TRBJ2-3, with TRBD2 matching 9 bases. The clonotype was recovered from an adult with an advanced solid tumor such as melanoma, head and neck, liver or kidney cancer. The sample was CD4+ or CD8+ T cells sorted from blood, taken in a trial of the OX40 agonist ivuxolimab. Here the CDR3 reads CASSLLGSSGVAADTQYF. The DNA of the CDR3 is TGTGCCAGCAGCTTATTGGGATCTAGCGGGGTGGCGGCAGATACGCAGTATTTT.